Below are 11 T cell receptor beta chains sequenced from a single sample in a study of blood T cell repertoires in COVID-19. Generated by immunoSEQ multiplex PCR, the TCRdb table keeps only in-frame clones and is missing some. This table has 150,000 to 200,000 clones, more than 80% appearing once. The sequencing input was peripheral blood. The source is a woman in her sixties or seventies with acute or convalescent COVID-19.

This chain links TRBV6-5 with TRBJ2-4; 12 nucleotides align to TRBD1. The V gene end was trimmed by 6 bases and the J gene end by 7 bases; junction bases not matched to a gene: 7. The germline V gene encodes CDR1 MNHEY and CDR2 SVGAGI. CDR3 length: 15 residues. CDR3 sequence reads: CASSSGTGGVNIQYF. For the CDR3, the DNA is TGTGCCAGCAGCTCCGGGACAGGGGGCGTGAACATTCAGTACTTC.

The V and J genes are TRBV2 and TRBJ1-4; D uncertain. Germline-derived CDR1 and CDR2 are SNHLY and FYNNEI. The CDR3 totals 12 residues. The V gene lost 9 bases and the J gene lost 4 bases, with 9 bases spanning the gap. CDR3 in DNA: TGTGCCAGTATGGGGAGTAATGAAAAACTGTTTTTT. This encodes CASMGSNEKLFF.

The chain has TRBV5-1 and TRBJ1-6; D not resolved. Looked up from germline, CDR1 is SGHRS and CDR2 is YFSETQ. This CDR3 has 12 amino acids. V was pared by 0 bases and J by 10 bases, with 5 bases between. The CDR3 bases are TGCGCCAGCAGCTTGGATCAGTCACCCCTCCACTTT. It specifies CASSLDQSPLHF.

V gene TRBV3-1 (or the pseudogene TRBV3-2) combines with J gene TRBJ2-3; perhaps TRBD2 as D (6 bases). CDR1 is LGHDT, CDR2 YNNKEL, per germline (reference sequence). The CDR3 spans 15 residues. Trimming left V 1 base short and J 5 bases short, with 13 bases between. The chain's CDR3 is CASSQVSLGGDTQYF. The CDR3 bases are TGTGCCAGCAGCCAAGTTTCCCTGGGAGGAGATACGCAGTATTTT.

V usage is TRBV4-2 and J usage is TRBJ2-1, with a possible D match to TRBD2 (6 bases). V was pared by 4 bases and J by 0 bases, with 22 bases between. The CDR3 runs to 19 residues. Germline V gene sequence: CDR1 LGHNA, CDR2 YNFKEQ. The CDR3 spells CASSPIFERAGSSYNEQFF. CDR3 coding DNA: TGTGCCAGCAGCCCGATTTTCGAGCGGGCGGGGAGCTCCTACAATGAGCAGTTCTTC.

This chain joins TRBV24-1 and TRBJ1-2; D gene uncertain. V was clipped by 3 bases and J by 7 bases, with 14 bases between them. This CDR3 contains 14 residues. CDR1 is KGHDR and CDR2 is SFDVKD in the germline V gene. DNA for the CDR3: TGTGCCACCAGTGATGAGGGCGCCTCGGTTGGCTACACCTTC. It translates to CATSDEGASVGYTF.

Only one count was recorded for this clone. Additional DNA sequences in this sample encode the identical CDR3. The V call is TRBV5-1, the J call TRBJ1-1, with no clear D. The germline V gene encodes CDR1 SGHRS and CDR2 YFSETQ. V lost 0 bases and J 2 bases, leaving 8 bases between the germline ends. The CDR3 covers 14 residues. The CDR3 here is CASSLDQVNTEAFF. CDR3 coding DNA: TGCGCCAGCAGCTTGGACCAGGTAAACACTGAAGCTTTCTTT.

V and J are TRBV20-1 and TRBJ1-2; D possibly corresponds to TRBD1 (6 bases). This CDR3 spans 11 amino acids. Germline CDR1 and CDR2: DFQATT and SNEGSKA (reference sequence). Trimming stripped 6 bases from V and 2 bases from J, with 7 bases between. DNA for the CDR3: TGCAGTGCCACAGGGAACTATGGCTACACCTTC. Translation gives CSATGNYGYTF.

This chain joins TRBV11-2 and TRBJ1-1; D possibly corresponds to TRBD1 (6 bases). The CDR3 runs 11 residues. The germline V and J ends were trimmed by 8 bases and 3 bases, with 7 bases remaining between them. The V gene's germline CDR1 is SGHAT and CDR2 FQNNGV. CDR3 loop: CASQGYTEAFF. The DNA of the CDR3 is TGTGCCAGCCAGGGGTACACTGAAGCTTTCTTT.

In nucleotides, the CDR3 is TGTGCCAGTACCAGGCGACAGGGGGCGCTGGATCGACCATCAGATGGCTACACCTTC. This encodes CASTRRQGALDRPSDGYTF. The chain is built from TRBV19 and TRBJ1-2; 10 nucleotides match TRBD1. V was clipped by 7 bases and J by 6 bases; unmatched bases: 23. The CDR3 extends over 19 amino acids. Germline V CDR1 and CDR2: LNHDA, SQIVND (reference sequence). Combining the CDR3 with reference TRBV19 and TRBJ1-2 gives the whole variable domain DGGITQSPKYLFRKEGQNVTLSCEQNLNHDAMYWYRQDPGQGLRLIYYSQIVNDFQKGDIAEGYSVSREKKESFPLTVTSAQKNPTAFYLCASTRRQGALDRPSDGYTFGSGTRLTVV.

The V call is TRBV25-1, the J call TRBJ1-5, with D hard to call. The germline V gene has CDR1 MGHDK and CDR2 SYGVNS. The CDR3 is made up of 13 amino acids. Trimming took 6 bases from V and 1 from J, leaving 7 bases between them. The CDR3, as DNA: TGTGCCAGCAGCAGTACGAGCAATCAGCCCCAGCATTTT. This sequence encodes CASSSTSNQPQHF.